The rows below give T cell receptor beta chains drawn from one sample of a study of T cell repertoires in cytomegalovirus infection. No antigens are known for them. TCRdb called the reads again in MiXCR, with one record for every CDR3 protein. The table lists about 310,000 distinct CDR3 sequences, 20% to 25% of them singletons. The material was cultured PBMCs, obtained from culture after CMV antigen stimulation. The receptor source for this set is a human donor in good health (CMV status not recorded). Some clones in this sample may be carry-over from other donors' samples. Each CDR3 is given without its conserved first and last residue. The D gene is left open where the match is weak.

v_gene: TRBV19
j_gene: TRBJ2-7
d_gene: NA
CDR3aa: ASSIEYPSRSISVYEQY

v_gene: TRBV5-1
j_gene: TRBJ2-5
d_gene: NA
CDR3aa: ASSKAGLGETQY

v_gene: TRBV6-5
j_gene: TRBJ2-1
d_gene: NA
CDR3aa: ASSWGTPSSYNEQF

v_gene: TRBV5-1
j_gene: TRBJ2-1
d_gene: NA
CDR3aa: ASSLGTPGNEQF

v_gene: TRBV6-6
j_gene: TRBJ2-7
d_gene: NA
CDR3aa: ASSDIGKGLYEQY

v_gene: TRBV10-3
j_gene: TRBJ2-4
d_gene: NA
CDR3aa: AISEVGDKNIQY

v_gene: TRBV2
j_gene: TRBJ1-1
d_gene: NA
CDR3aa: ASRAGTEAF

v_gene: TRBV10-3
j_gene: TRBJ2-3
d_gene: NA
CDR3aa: AISTGIADTQY

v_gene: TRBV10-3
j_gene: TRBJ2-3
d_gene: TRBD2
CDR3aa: AISVREAGTDTQY

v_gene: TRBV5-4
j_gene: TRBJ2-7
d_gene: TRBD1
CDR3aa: ASSSRQGLPTYEQY

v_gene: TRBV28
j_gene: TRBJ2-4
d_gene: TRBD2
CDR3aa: ASSWARTSGVAKNIQY

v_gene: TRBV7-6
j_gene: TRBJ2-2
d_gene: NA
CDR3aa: ASGSRPGANTGELF

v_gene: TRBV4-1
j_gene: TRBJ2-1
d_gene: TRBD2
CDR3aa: ASSQDWTSGSYEQF

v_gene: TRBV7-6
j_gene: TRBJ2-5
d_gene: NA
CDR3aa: ASSWGGTGAQETQY

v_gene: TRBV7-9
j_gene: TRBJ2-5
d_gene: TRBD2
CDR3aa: ASSPPPSGQREMSETQY

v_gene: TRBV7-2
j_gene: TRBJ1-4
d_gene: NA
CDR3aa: AGSPAGRRDEKLF

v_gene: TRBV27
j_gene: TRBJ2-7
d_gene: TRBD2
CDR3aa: ASSFQLPGLAGEQY

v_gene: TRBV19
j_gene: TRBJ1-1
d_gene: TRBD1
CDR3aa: ATREPGQGAGEAF

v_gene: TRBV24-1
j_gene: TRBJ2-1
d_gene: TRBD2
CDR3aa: ATSDPSSGLSSSSYNEQF

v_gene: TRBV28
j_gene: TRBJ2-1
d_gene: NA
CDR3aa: ASSVGSYNEQF

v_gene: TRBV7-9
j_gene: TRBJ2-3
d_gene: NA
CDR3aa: ASGDTDTQY

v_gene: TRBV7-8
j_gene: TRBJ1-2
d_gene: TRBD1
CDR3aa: ASSSVDRGDYGYT

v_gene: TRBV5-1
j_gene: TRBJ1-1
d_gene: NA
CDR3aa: ASSHENTEAF

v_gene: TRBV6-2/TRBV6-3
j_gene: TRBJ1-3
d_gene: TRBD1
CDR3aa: ASSYSEHRGDSGNTIY

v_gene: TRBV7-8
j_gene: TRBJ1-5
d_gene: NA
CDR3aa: ASSLDVTQPQH

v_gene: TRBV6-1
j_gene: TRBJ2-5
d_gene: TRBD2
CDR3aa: ASRFMGLAAEETQY

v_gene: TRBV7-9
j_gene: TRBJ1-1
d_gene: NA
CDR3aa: ASSPLANTEAF

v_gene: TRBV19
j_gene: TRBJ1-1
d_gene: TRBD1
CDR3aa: ASSTGQGIANTEAF

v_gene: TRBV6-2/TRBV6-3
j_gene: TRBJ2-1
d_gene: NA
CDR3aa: ASRAYGPNNEQF

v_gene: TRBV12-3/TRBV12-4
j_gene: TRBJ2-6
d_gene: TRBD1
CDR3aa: ASSGGQGFLGANVLT

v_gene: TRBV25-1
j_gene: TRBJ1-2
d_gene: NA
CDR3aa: ASSELLGTSNYGYT

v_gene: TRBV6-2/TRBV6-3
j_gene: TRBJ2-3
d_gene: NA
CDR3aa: ASSYSKSDTDTQY

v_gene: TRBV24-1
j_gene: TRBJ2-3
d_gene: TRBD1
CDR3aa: ATSDRTGTGRNTQY

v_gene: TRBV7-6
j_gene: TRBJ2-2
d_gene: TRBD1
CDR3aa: ASSFGPGGDRVAGELF

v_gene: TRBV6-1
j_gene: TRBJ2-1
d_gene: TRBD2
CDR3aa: ASSEIGLAVNEQF

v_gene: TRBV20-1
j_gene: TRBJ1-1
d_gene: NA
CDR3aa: SATQGTAEAF